These T cell receptor beta chains were read from a single sample in a study of blood T cell repertoires in COVID-19. This table comes from immunoSEQ multiplex PCR, and its TCRdb copy is limited to in-frame clones, with some not included. Of roughly 36,000 clones listed, around 83% are singletons. Sample: peripheral blood. These receptor sequences come from a man aged 60 to 69 with acute or convalescent COVID-19. CDR3s include the opening cysteine and the closing phenylalanine or tryptophan. D genes are given only for firm matches. Rows give clone size only sometimes, using once, few, many, or a class for an expanded clone.

v_call: TRBV3-1/TRBV3-2
clone_size: .
d_call: TRBD2
j_call: TRBJ2-3
cdr3_aa: CASSPSLAAGGAPDTQYF
cdr3_nt: TGTGCCAGCAGCCCCTCCCTCGCGGCGGGGGGGGCTCCAGATACGCAGTATTTT

v_call: TRBV3-1/TRBV3-2
clone_size: .
d_call: .
j_call: TRBJ1-5
cdr3_aa: CASSAGGNQPQHF
cdr3_nt: TGTGCCAGCAGCGCAGGGGGCAATCAGCCCCAGCATTTT

v_call: TRBV6-5
clone_size: .
d_call: TRBD1
j_call: TRBJ2-7
cdr3_aa: CASDGTALYEQYF
cdr3_nt: TGTGCCAGCGACGGGACAGCACTTTACGAGCAGTACTTC

v_call: TRBV5-1
clone_size: .
d_call: TRBD1
j_call: TRBJ1-2
cdr3_aa: CASSLGTGELYGYTF
cdr3_nt: TGCGCCAGCAGCTTGGGGACAGGAGAACTTTATGGCTACACCTTC

v_call: TRBV9
clone_size: .
d_call: TRBD1
j_call: TRBJ2-1
cdr3_aa: CASSVGDSTYNEQFF
cdr3_nt: TGTGCCAGCAGCGTAGGGGACAGCACCTACAATGAGCAGTTCTTC

v_call: TRBV5-1
clone_size: medium-sized
d_call: TRBD2
j_call: TRBJ2-5
cdr3_aa: CASSLGFLAGGGETQYF
cdr3_nt: TGCGCCAGCAGCTTGGGTTTCCTAGCGGGTGGCGGAGAGACCCAGTACTTC

v_call: TRBV7-2
clone_size: .
d_call: TRBD1
j_call: TRBJ1-6
cdr3_aa: CASSSGQGGSPLHF
cdr3_nt: TGTGCCAGCAGCTCGGGACAGGGCGGTTCACCCCTCCACTTT

v_call: TRBV2
clone_size: .
d_call: .
j_call: TRBJ1-1
cdr3_aa: CASSFRFTEAFF
cdr3_nt: TGTGCCAGCAGTTTCAGGTTCACTGAAGCTTTCTTT

v_call: TRBV10-2
clone_size: .
d_call: TRBD2
j_call: TRBJ2-1
cdr3_aa: CASTGGSGVNNEQFF
cdr3_nt: TGCGCCAGCACTGGCGGGAGTGGGGTAAACAATGAGCAGTTCTTC

v_call: TRBV5-4
clone_size: .
d_call: .
j_call: TRBJ2-5
cdr3_aa: CASSRDAGTPGETQYF
cdr3_nt: TGTGCCAGCAGCCGAGACGCCGGGACTCCCGGGGAGACCCAGTACTTC

v_call: TRBV9
clone_size: .
d_call: TRBD2
j_call: TRBJ2-7
cdr3_aa: CASSGPGLAGVEEQYF
cdr3_nt: TGTGCCAGCAGCGGACCGGGACTAGCGGGGGTCGAGGAGCAGTACTTC

v_call: TRBV6-5
clone_size: .
d_call: .
j_call: TRBJ1-1
cdr3_aa: CASSSQVNTEAFF
cdr3_nt: TGTGCCAGCAGTTCTCAGGTGAACACTGAAGCTTTCTTT

v_call: TRBV6-5
clone_size: .
d_call: .
j_call: TRBJ1-1
cdr3_aa: CASSFTGIMNTEAFF
cdr3_nt: TGTGCCAGCAGTTTTACAGGGATAATGAACACTGAAGCTTTCTTT

v_call: TRBV9
clone_size: .
d_call: TRBD2
j_call: TRBJ2-5
cdr3_aa: CASSGVDAGGRETQYF
cdr3_nt: TGTGCCAGCAGCGGAGTAGACGCGGGGGGACGAGAGACCCAGTACTTC

v_call: TRBV5-1
clone_size: .
d_call: .
j_call: TRBJ1-1
cdr3_aa: CASSFLGGADTEAFF
cdr3_nt: TGCGCCAGCAGCTTTCTAGGGGGAGCGGACACTGAAGCTTTCTTT

v_call: TRBV5-5
clone_size: once
d_call: TRBD1
j_call: TRBJ1-3
cdr3_aa: CASSFRQGMGNTIYF
cdr3_nt: TGTGCCAGCAGCTTCCGACAGGGAATGGGAAACACCATATATTTT

v_call: TRBV9
clone_size: .
d_call: TRBD2
j_call: TRBJ2-3
cdr3_aa: CASSARTSGTDTQYF
cdr3_nt: TGTGCCAGCAGCGCCCGGACTAGCGGCACAGATACGCAGTATTTT

v_call: TRBV7-2
clone_size: .
d_call: .
j_call: TRBJ2-2
cdr3_aa: CASSFLAGTGELFF
cdr3_nt: TGTGCCAGCAGCTTTTTGGCGGGCACCGGGGAGCTGTTTTTT

v_call: TRBV4-1
clone_size: .
d_call: TRBD2
j_call: TRBJ2-2
cdr3_aa: CASTGLAGVTGELFF
cdr3_nt: TGCGCCAGCACGGGACTAGCGGGAGTTACCGGGGAGCTGTTTTTT

v_call: TRBV2
clone_size: .
d_call: TRBD2
j_call: TRBJ2-2
cdr3_aa: CASKGGGGTGELFF
cdr3_nt: TGTGCCAGCAAAGGCGGGGGGGGCACCGGGGAGCTGTTTTTT

v_call: TRBV28
clone_size: once
d_call: TRBD2
j_call: TRBJ2-1
cdr3_aa: CASSLRLLAGPPLYNEQFF
cdr3_nt: TGTGCCAGCAGTTTGAGGCTGTTAGCGGGGCCCCCCCTCTACAATGAGCAGTTCTTC

v_call: TRBV19
clone_size: few
d_call: TRBD1
j_call: TRBJ1-1
cdr3_aa: CASSGHRGLHTEAFF
cdr3_nt: TGTGCCAGTAGTGGCCACAGGGGGTTACACACTGAAGCTTTCTTT

v_call: TRBV5-1
clone_size: once
d_call: .
j_call: TRBJ2-7
cdr3_aa: CASSLVQGPYEQYF
cdr3_nt: TGCGCCAGCAGCTTGGTGCAGGGCCCATACGAGCAGTACTTC

v_call: TRBV5-1
clone_size: .
d_call: .
j_call: TRBJ2-5
cdr3_aa: CASSLAFGQGQETQYF
cdr3_nt: TGCGCCAGCAGCTTGGCCTTCGGGCAGGGCCAGGAGACCCAGTACTTC

v_call: TRBV16
clone_size: few
d_call: TRBD1
j_call: TRBJ1-5
cdr3_aa: CASSPTGQGNQPQHF
cdr3_nt: TGTGCCAGCAGCCCGACTGGACAGGGTAATCAGCCCCAGCATTTT

v_call: TRBV7-2
clone_size: .
d_call: .
j_call: TRBJ1-2
cdr3_aa: CASSRQTGQVDTF
cdr3_nt: TGTGCCAGCAGCCGCCAAACGGGACAAGTGGACACCTTC

v_call: TRBV29-1
clone_size: .
d_call: .
j_call: TRBJ2-2
cdr3_aa: CSGIRGGPGELFF
cdr3_nt: TGCAGCGGGATTAGGGGGGGCCCCGGGGAGCTGTTTTTT

v_call: TRBV11-2
clone_size: .
d_call: .
j_call: TRBJ2-7
cdr3_aa: CASSPTGEREQYF
cdr3_nt: TGTGCCAGCAGCCCGACCGGGGAGCGGGAGCAGTACTTC

v_call: TRBV18
clone_size: .
d_call: .
j_call: TRBJ1-1
cdr3_aa: CASSAGWGPNTEAFF
cdr3_nt: TGTGCCAGCTCTGCAGGGTGGGGTCCAAACACTGAAGCTTTCTTT

v_call: TRBV10-3
clone_size: few
d_call: .
j_call: TRBJ2-3
cdr3_aa: CATGRGLTSTDTQYF
cdr3_nt: TGTGCCACGGGGCGGGGGCTTACTAGCACAGATACGCAGTATTTT

v_call: TRBV5-4
clone_size: .
d_call: TRBD2
j_call: TRBJ2-7
cdr3_aa: CASTPGLAATEQYF
cdr3_nt: TGTGCCAGCACCCCGGGACTAGCGGCTACCGAGCAGTACTTC